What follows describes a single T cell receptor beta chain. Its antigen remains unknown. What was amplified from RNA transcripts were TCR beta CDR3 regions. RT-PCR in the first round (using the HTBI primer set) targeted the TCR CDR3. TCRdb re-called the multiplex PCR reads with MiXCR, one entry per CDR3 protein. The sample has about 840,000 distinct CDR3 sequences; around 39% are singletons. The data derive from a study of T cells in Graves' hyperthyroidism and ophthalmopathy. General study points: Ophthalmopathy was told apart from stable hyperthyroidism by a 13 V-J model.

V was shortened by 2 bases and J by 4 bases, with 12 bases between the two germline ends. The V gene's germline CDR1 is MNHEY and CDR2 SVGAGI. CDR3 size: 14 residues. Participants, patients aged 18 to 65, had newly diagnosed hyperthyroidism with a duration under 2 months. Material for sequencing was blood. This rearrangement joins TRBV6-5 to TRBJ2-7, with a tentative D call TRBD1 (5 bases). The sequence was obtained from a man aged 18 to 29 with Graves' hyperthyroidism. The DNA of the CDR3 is TGTGCCAGCAGTTACGGGGCATCCGATTACGAGCAGTACTTC. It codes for CASSYGASDYEQYF.